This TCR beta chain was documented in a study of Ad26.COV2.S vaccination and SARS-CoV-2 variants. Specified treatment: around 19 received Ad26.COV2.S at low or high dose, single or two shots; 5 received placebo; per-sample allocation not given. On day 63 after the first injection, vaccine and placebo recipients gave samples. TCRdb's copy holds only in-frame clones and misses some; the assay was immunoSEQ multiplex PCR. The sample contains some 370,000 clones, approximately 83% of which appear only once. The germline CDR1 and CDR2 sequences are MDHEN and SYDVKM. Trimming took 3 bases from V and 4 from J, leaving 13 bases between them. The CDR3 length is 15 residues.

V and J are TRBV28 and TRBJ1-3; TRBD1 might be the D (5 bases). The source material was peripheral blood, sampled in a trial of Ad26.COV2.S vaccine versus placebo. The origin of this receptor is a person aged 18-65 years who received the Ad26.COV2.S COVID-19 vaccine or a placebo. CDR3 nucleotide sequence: TGTGCCAGCAGTTTGGCGGGGGAGATCGGAAACACCATATATTTT. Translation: CASSLAGEIGNTIYF.